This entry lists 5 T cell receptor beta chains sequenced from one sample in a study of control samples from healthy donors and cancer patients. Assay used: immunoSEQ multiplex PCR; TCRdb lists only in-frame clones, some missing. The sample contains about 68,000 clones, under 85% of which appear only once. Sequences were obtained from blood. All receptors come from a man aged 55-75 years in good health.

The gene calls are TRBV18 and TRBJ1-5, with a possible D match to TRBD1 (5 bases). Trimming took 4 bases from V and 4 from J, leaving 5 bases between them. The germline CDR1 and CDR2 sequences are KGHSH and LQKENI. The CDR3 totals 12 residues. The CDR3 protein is CASSRGNQPQHF. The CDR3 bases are TGTGCCAGCTCACGGGGGAATCAGCCCCAGCATTTT.

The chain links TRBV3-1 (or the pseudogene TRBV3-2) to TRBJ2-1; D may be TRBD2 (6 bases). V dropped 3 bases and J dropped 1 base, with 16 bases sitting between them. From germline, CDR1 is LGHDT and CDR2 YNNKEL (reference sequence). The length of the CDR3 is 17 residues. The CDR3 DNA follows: TGTGCCAGCAGCCAGGGCCTGGCGGGATCTTCCTACAATGAGCAGTTCTTC. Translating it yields CASSQGLAGSSYNEQFF.

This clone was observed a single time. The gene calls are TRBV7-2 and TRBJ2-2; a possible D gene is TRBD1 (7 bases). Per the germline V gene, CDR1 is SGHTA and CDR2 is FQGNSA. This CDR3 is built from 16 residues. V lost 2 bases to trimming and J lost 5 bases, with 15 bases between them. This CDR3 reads CASSLRQGGDTGELFF. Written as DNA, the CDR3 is TGTGCCAGCAGCTTACGACAGGGAGGTGATACCGGGGAGCTGTTTTTT.

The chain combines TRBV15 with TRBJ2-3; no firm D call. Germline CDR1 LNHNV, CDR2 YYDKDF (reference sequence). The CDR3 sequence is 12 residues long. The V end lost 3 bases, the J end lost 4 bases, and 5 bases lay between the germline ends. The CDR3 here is CATSSLSDTQYF. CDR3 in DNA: TGTGCCACCAGCAGTCTATCAGATACGCAGTATTTT.

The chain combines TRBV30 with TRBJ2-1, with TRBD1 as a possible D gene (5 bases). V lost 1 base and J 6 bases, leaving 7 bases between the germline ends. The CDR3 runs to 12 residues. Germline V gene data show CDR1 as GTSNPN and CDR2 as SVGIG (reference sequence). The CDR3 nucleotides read TGTGCCTGGAGTGCCCAGGGCAATGAGCAGTTCTTC. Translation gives CAWSAQGNEQFF.